The 18 T cell receptor beta chains presented below share a single source sample, sequenced in a study of blood T cell repertoires in COVID-19. Repertoires were generated with immunoSEQ multiplex PCR, while TCRdb's copy carries only in-frame clones and drops some. Among some 220,000 clones listed, almost 85% were seen once. Sequenced: peripheral blood. The receptors come from a woman in her seventies with COVID-19, enrolled during active disease.

This clone was observed a single time. The V call is TRBV6-5, the J call TRBJ1-1; D is unresolved. CDR3 length: 12 residues. The V end lost 5 bases, the J end lost 11 bases, and 15 bases lay between the germline ends. CDR1 is MNHEY and CDR2 is SVGAGI in the germline V gene. The CDR3: CASSPLGGLAFF. DNA for the CDR3: TGTGCCAGCAGTCCCCTAGGCGGGTTGGCTTTCTTT.

V usage is TRBV19 and J usage is TRBJ2-7, with D possibly matching TRBD1 (7 bases). V was pared by 1 base and J by 2 bases, with 15 bases between. CDR3 length equals 16 residues. Germline V gene data show CDR1 as LNHDA and CDR2 as SQIVND (reference sequence). The CDR3 region has the DNA TGTGCCAGTAGTATAGGACAGGGAGGAAGGCCCTACGAGCAGTACTTC. It encodes CASSIGQGGRPYEQYF.

The CDR3 loop reads CASSLDPGDYGYTF. The CDR3 DNA sequence: TGTGCCAGCAGCTTAGACCCAGGGGACTATGGCTACACCTTC. The V call is TRBV7-2, the J call TRBJ1-2, with D possibly TRBD1 on 6 matching bases. Germline loops: CDR1 SGHTA, CDR2 FQGNSA. Between the trimmed V and J ends, which lost 1 base and 3 bases, there was a span of 9 bases. This CDR3 is 14 amino acids long.

The V call is TRBV12-3 or TRBV12-4, the J call TRBJ1-1; no firm D call. The CDR3 has 13 amino acids. V dropped 3 bases and J dropped 6 bases, with 11 bases sitting between them. CDR3 DNA: TGTGCCAGCAGTTTGGAGGTGGGGTCTGAAGCTTTCTTT. It translates to CASSLEVGSEAFF.

V usage is TRBV10-3 and J usage is TRBJ1-3; D unclear. V dropped 2 bases and J dropped 4 bases, with 12 bases sitting between them. In germline, CDR1 is ENHRY, CDR2 SYGVKD. This CDR3 is built from 15 residues. The CDR3 protein is CAISEKPQLGNTIYF. Here the CDR3 DNA reads TGTGCCATCAGTGAGAAGCCACAACTAGGAAACACCATATATTTT.

The chain links TRBV6-5 to TRBJ2-5; 9 bases fit TRBD1. This CDR3 is built from 14 residues. The germline V gene has CDR1 MNHEY and CDR2 SVGAGI. With V trimmed by 4 bases and J by 5 bases, 5 bases remained unmatched. DNA of the CDR3: TGTGCCAGCAGTTTAACAGGGGGCTTTGAGACCCAGTACTTC. This encodes CASSLTGGFETQYF.

CDR3 sequence reads: CASSYSRNYVNSPLHF. The CDR3 nucleotides read TGTGCCAGCAGTTACTCGCGAAACTATGTTAATTCACCCCTCCACTTT. The rearrangement links TRBV6-5 to TRBJ1-6; no clear D. The CDR3 is 16 residues long. Germline V gene sequence: CDR1 MNHEY, CDR2 SVGAGI. V lost 0 bases to trimming and J lost 6 bases, with 12 bases between them.

This chain connects TRBV7-3 to TRBJ2-7; 10 bases fit TRBD2. The CDR3 is 14 amino acids. The J segment lost 1 base and the V segment lost 5 bases, leaving 2 bases of the junction unmatched. Germline V gene sequence: CDR1 SGHTA, CDR2 FQGTGA. The CDR3 here is CASSPLAGSYEQYF. The CDR3 DNA reads TGTGCCAGCAGCCCACTAGCGGGGTCCTACGAGCAGTACTTC.

The J gene is TRBJ2-7, the V gene TRBV18; no definite D call. The CDR3 sequence is 15 residues long. Trimming left V 1 base short and J 4 bases short, with 14 bases between. The V gene's germline CDR1 is KGHSH and CDR2 LQKENI. CDR3 amino acids: CASSPLFSSEYEQYF. The CDR3 bases are TGTGCCAGCTCACCACTTTTTTCGTCGGAGTACGAGCAGTACTTC.

This sequence joins TRBV3-1 (or the pseudogene TRBV3-2) and TRBJ2-3; a possible D gene is TRBD1 (7 bases). Between the trimmed V and J ends, which lost 3 bases and 5 bases, there was a span of 12 bases. This CDR3 comprises 14 residues. Germline loops: CDR1 LGHDT, CDR2 YNNKEL (reference sequence). The CDR3: CASSHQGGGDTQYF. For the CDR3, the DNA is TGTGCCAGCAGCCACCAGGGGGGAGGAGATACGCAGTATTTT.

This clone was detected only a few times. The V gene is TRBV10-3, the J gene TRBJ2-7, with TRBD1 matching over 7 bases. In germline, CDR1 is ENHRY, CDR2 SYGVKD. The J segment lost 3 bases and the V segment lost 4 bases, leaving 0 bases of the junction unmatched. This CDR3 spans 12 amino acids. The CDR3 bases are TGTGCCATCAGTGGACAGGGCTACGAGCAGTACTTC. Translation: CAISGQGYEQYF.

This chain joins TRBV7-9 and TRBJ1-2; D remains unclear. Trimming pared 1 base from V and 4 bases from J, leaving 13 bases between. Germline V lookup: CDR1 SEHNR, CDR2 FQNEAQ (reference sequence). There are 15 residues in the CDR3. CDR3 nucleotide sequence: TGTGCCAGCAGCTTAGTGAGGGCGGAACGCTATGGCTACACCTTC. It codes for CASSLVRAERYGYTF.

This clone occurred once. The J gene is TRBJ2-7, the V gene TRBV6-2 or TRBV6-3, with 8 bases aligning to TRBD2. J was trimmed by 4 bases and V by 5 bases; bases with no gene match: 10. The germline V gene has CDR1 MNHEY and CDR2 SVGEGT. The CDR3 loop spans 15 amino acids. The CDR3 DNA sequence: TGTGCCAGCAGTACTTCCCGGGAGGGCCCATACGAGCAGTACTTC. Its protein is CASSTSREGPYEQYF.

This chain links TRBV30 with TRBJ2-1; maybe TRBD2 (5 bases). The CDR3 sequence is 16 residues long. Trimming took off 1 base at V and 2 bases at J, with 15 bases between the two ends. CDR1 is GTSNPN and CDR2 is SVGIG in the germline V gene (reference sequence). The CDR3 loop is CAWSAFLGATYNEQFF. In nucleotides, the CDR3 is TGTGCCTGGAGTGCGTTTCTGGGAGCTACCTACAATGAGCAGTTCTTC. The whole variable domain, remainder taken from reference TRBV30 and TRBJ2-1, is SQTIHQWPATLVQPVGSPLSLECTVEGTSNPNLYWYRQAAGRGLQLLFYSVGIGQISSEVPQNLSASRPQDRQFILSSKKLLLSDSGFYLCAWSAFLGATYNEQFFGPGTRLTVL.

This clone was seen once. The junction departs from the called germline gene at one end, perhaps through a read error. The chain uses TRBV11-2 and TRBJ2-5; 15 positions agree with TRBD2. The germline V gene has CDR1 SGHAT and CDR2 FQNNGV. The CDR3 extends over 18 amino acids. CDR3: CASSLAGLAGGAQKTQYF. DNA of the CDR3: TGTGCCAGCAGCTTAGCGGGACTAGCGGGAGGTGCCCAAAAGACCCAGTACTTC.

The chain joins TRBV9 to TRBJ2-2, with 9 bases identical to TRBD1. V lost 0 bases, J lost 4 bases, and 1 base stayed unmatched. The length of the CDR3 is 15 residues. CDR1 and CDR2 (germline): SGDLS, YYNGEE. The CDR3: CASSVADRGTGELFF. The DNA of the CDR3 is TGTGCCAGCAGCGTAGCGGACAGGGGCACCGGGGAGCTGTTTTTT.

The chain combines TRBV7-2 with TRBJ2-7; D may be TRBD1 (5 bases). Between the trimmed V and J ends, which lost 5 bases and 3 bases, there was a span of 8 bases. The CDR3 extends over 12 amino acids. Germline CDR1 reads SGHTA; CDR2 reads FQGNSA. The CDR3 DNA is TGTGCCAGCAGCATAGACAGCTACGAGCAGTACTTC. Its translation is CASSIDSYEQYF.

In this sample, this clone turned up a few times. This chain joins TRBV5-4 and TRBJ2-7; 8 bases match TRBD2. The germline CDR1 and CDR2 sequences are SGHNT and YYREEE (reference sequence). The trim removed 2 bases at V and 0 bases at J, leaving 4 bases unmatched. The CDR3 is 15 residues long. The DNA for the CDR3 is TGTGCCAGCAGCTTCGGAAGCGGGAGCTCCTACGAGCAGTACTTC. This gives the protein CASSFGSGSSYEQYF.